This T cell receptor beta chain is drawn from a study of blood T cell repertoires in COVID-19. At the level of the study: The samples span acute and convalescent COVID-19 from the United States, Italy and Spain.

Produced via immunoSEQ multiplex PCR; TCRdb's table is partial and in-frame only. The data show 300,000 to 450,000 clones, 80% to 90% seen once. From germline, CDR1 is MNHEY and CDR2 SVGAGI. V shed 6 bases and J shed 10 bases, with 12 bases lying between them. The CDR3 has 11 amino acids. This chain connects TRBV6-5 to TRBJ1-1, with D unresolved. This TCR came from a woman aged 60-75 years with COVID-19, enrolled during active disease. The sequencing sample was made of peripheral blood. This CDR3 is CASSTRHGAFF. CDR3 DNA: TGTGCCAGCAGCACCCGACATGGAGCTTTCTTT.